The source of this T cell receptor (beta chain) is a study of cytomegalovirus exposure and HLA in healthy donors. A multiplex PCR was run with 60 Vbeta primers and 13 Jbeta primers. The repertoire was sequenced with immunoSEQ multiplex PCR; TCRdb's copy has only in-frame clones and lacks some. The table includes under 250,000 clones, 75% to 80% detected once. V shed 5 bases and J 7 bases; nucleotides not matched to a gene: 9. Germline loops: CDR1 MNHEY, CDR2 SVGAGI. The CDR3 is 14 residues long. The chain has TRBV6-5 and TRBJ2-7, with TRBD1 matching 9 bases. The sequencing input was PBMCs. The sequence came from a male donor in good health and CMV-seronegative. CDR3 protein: CASSERTGDSEQYF. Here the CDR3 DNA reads TGTGCCAGCAGTGAACGGACAGGGGACTCGGAGCAGTACTTC.